This T cell receptor beta chain was recovered during a study of cytomegalovirus exposure and HLA in healthy donors. Use of 60 Vbeta and 13 Jbeta primers characterized the PCR. Assay: immunoSEQ multiplex PCR; the TCRdb copy retains only in-frame clones and omits some. The sample has roughly 100,000 clones, about four fifths seen once. Germline CDR1 and CDR2: SGHRS and YFSETQ. There are 14 residues in the CDR3. V lost 4 bases, J lost 4 bases, and 7 bases stayed unmatched. Sequenced: PBMCs. The rearrangement uses TRBV5-1 and TRBJ1-1; TRBD1 matches at 7 bases. This TCR was recovered from a middle-aged woman in good health and CMV-seronegative. CDR3 nucleotides: TGCGCCAGCAGCCTCAGGGGGTCGGGCACTGAAGCTTTCTTT. Its protein is CASSLRGSGTEAFF.